This T cell receptor beta chain was identified during a study of shared clonotypes between healthy human individuals. With respect to this clone: Its specificity is unknown.

Terminally differentiated effector memory CD45RA+ cells were excluded from the naive CD8 cells, which were CD45RO-negative and positively selected for CCR7. Points from the study as a whole: Several donors showed sharing of approximately 5% of naive CD4 clonotypes.

Each subset's genomic DNA was shared equally among a number of immunoSEQ plates. As originally analysed: Filtering of immunoSEQ junctional sequences could not match full-length read filtering. Method: immunoSEQ multiplex PCR; TCRdb's copy keeps in-frame clones and lacks some. The DNA gave D and trimming, while V, J and clone size come from that table. The sample has millions of clones, around 96% seen once. The CDR3 is made up of 14 amino acids. Looked up from germline, CDR1 is LNHNV and CDR2 is YYDKDF (reference sequence). V was pared by 3 bases and J by 6 bases, with 12 bases between. The specimen was naive CD8+ T cells sorted from blood. The receptor was derived from a young man in good health. V is TRBV15 and J is TRBJ2-1; tentatively, D is TRBD2 (7 bases). CDR3 nucleotides: TGTGCCACCAGCAGTAGGGGAGGGGGCAATGAGCAGTTCTTC. It encodes CATSSRGGGNEQFF.